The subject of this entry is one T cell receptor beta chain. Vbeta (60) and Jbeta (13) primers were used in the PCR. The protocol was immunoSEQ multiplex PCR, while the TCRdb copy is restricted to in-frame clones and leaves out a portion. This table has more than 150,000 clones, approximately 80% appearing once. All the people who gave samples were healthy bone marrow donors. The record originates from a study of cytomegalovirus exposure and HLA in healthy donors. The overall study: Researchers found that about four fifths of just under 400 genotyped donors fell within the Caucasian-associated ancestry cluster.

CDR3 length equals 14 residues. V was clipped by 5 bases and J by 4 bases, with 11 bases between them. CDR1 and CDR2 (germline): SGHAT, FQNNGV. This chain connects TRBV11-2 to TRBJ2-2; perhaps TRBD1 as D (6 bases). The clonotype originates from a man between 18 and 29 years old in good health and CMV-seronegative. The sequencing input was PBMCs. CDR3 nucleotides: TGTGCCAGCAGCCGGGACACGGTCACCGGGGAGCTGTTTTTT. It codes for CASSRDTVTGELFF.